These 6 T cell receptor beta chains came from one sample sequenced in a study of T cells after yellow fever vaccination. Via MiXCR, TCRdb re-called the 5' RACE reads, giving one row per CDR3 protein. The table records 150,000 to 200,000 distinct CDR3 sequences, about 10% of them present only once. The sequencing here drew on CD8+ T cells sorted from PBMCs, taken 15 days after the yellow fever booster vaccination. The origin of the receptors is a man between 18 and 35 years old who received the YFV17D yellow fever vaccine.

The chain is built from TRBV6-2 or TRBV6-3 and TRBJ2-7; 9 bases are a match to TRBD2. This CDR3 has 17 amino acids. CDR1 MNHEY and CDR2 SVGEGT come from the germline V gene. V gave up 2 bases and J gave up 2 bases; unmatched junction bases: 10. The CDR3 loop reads CASSYDFSGGFTYEQYF. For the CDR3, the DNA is TGTGCCAGCAGTTACGATTTCAGCGGGGGGTTTACCTACGAGCAGTACTTC.

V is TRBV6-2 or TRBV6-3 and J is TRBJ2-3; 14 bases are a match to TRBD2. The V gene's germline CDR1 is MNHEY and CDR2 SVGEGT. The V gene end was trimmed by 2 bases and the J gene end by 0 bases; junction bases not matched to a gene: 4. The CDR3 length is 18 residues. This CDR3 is CASSYGLAGGTSTDTQYF. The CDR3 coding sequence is TGTGCCAGCAGTTACGGACTAGCGGGGGGAACTAGCACAGATACGCAGTATTTT.

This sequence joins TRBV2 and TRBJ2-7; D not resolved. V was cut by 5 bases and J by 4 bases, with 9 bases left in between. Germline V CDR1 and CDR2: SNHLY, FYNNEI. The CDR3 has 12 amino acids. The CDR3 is CASSSQIYEQYF. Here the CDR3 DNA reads TGTGCCAGCAGTTCACAGATTTACGAGCAGTACTTC.

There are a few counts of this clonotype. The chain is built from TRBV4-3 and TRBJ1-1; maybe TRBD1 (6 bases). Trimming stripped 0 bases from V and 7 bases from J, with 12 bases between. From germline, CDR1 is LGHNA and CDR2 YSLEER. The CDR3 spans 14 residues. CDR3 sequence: CASSQEGRGGEAFF. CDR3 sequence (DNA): TGCGCCAGCAGCCAAGAAGGCAGGGGAGGTGAAGCTTTCTTT.

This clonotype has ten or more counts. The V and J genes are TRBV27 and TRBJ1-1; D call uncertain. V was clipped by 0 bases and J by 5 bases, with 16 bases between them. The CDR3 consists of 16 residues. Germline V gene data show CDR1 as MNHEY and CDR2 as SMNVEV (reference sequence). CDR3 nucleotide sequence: TGTGCCAGCAGTTTATCCGGCGCTCTTCTGGGGACTGAAGCTTTCTTT. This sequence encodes CASSLSGALLGTEAFF.

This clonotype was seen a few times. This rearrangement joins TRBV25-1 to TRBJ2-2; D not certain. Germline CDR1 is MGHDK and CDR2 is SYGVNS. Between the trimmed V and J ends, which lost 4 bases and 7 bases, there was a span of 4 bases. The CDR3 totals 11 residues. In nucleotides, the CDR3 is TGTGCCAGCAGTGCTGGCGGGGAGCTGTTTTTT. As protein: CASSAGGELFF.